This T cell receptor (beta chain) appears in the sequencing data of a study of T cell changes during pregnancy in multiple sclerosis. Some clones are missing from TCRdb's copy, which holds only in-frame ones; the method was immunoSEQ multiplex PCR. The sample lists tens of thousands of clones, about 88% seen once, with around 0.5% in the top ten. Germline V gene sequence: CDR1 SGHRS, CDR2 YFSETQ. Trimming cost V 4 bases and J 8 bases; bases outside gene matches: 4. The CDR3 runs 12 residues. Here the sequenced sample was CD4+ T cells from peripheral blood mononuclear cells, taken in the first trimester of pregnancy. This receptor was obtained from a female donor with multiple sclerosis, enrolled in a pregnancy study. This chain links TRBV5-1 with TRBJ1-2; 8 positions match TRBD1. The CDR3 spells CASSPGTGGYTF. Written as DNA, the CDR3 is TGCGCCAGCAGCCCAGGGACAGGAGGCTACACCTTC.